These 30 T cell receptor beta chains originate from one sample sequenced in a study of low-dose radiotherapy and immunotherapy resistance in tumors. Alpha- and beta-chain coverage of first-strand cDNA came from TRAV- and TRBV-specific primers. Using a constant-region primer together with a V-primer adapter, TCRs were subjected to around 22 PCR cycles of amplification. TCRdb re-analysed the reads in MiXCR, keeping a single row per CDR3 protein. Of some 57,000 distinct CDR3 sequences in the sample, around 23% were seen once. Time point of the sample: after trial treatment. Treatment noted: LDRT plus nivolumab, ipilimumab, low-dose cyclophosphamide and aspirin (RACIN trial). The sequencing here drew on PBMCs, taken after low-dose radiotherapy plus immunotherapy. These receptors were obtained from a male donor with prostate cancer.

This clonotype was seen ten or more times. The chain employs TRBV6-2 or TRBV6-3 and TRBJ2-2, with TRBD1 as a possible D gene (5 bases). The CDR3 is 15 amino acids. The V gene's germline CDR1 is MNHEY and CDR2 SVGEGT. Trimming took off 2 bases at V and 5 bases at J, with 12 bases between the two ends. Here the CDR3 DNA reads TGTGCCAGCAGTTACCTGGACACCCCAACCGGGGAGCTGTTTTTT. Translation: CASSYLDTPTGELFF.

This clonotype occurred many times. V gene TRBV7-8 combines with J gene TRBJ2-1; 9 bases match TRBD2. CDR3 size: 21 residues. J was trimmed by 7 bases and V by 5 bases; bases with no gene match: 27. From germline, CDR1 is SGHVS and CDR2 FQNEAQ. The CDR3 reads CASSTRVSRISGGPIGNEQFF. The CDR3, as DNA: TGTGCCAGCAGCACCCGCGTGTCCCGGATTAGCGGGGGACCAATCGGGAATGAGCAGTTCTTC.

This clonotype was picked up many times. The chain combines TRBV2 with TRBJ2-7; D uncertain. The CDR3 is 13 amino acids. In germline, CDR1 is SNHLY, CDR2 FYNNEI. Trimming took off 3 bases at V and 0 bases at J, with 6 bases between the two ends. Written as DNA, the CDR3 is TGTGCCAGCAGTGAGGCCGTCTCCTACGAGCAGTACTTC. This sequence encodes CASSEAVSYEQYF.

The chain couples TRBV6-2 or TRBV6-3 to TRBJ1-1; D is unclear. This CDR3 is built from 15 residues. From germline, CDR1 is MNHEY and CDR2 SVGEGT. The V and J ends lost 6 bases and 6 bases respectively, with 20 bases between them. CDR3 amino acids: CASRLGRILFPEAFF. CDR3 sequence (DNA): TGTGCCAGCAGATTAGGCAGGATACTCTTCCCTGAAGCTTTCTTT.

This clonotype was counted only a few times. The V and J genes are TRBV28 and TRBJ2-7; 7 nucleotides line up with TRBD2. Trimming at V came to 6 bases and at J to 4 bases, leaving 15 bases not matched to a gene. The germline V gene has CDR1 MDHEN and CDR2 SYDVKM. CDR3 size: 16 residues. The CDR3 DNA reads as TGTGCCAGCAGCCGAGGCCCCTTTATACTAGCGTACGAGCAGTACTTC. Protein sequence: CASSRGPFILAYEQYF.

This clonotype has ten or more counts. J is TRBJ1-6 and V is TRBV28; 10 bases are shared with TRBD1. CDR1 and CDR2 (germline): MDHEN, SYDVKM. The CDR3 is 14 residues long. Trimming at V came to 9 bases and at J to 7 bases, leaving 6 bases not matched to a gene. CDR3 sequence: CASNPGQGNSPLHF. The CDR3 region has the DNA TGTGCCAGTAATCCGGGACAGGGGAATTCACCCCTCCACTTT.

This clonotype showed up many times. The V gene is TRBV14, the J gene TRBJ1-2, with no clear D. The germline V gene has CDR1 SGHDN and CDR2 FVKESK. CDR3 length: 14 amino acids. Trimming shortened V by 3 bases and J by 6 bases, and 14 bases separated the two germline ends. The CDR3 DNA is TGTGCCAGCAGCCAGGAGACGCTCGGGCATGGCTACACCTTC. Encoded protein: CASSQETLGHGYTF.

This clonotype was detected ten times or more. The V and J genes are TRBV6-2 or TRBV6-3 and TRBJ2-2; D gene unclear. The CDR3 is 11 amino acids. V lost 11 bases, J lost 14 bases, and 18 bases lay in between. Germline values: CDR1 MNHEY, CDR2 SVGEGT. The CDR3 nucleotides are TGTGCCGCCACCGATGGTGGGGTTCTGTTTTTT. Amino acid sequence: CAATDGGVLFF.

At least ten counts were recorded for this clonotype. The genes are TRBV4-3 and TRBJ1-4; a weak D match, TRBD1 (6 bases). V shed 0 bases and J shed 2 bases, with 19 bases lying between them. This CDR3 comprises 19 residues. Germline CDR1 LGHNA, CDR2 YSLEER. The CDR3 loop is CASSQDFRRGRGTNEKLFF. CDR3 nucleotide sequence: TGCGCCAGCAGCCAAGATTTTCGTCGGGGGCGTGGGACTAATGAAAAACTGTTTTTT.

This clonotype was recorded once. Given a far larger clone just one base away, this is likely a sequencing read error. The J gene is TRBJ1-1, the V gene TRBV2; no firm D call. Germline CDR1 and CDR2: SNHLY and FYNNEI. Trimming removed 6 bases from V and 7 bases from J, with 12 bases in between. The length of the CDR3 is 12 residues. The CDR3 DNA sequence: TGTGCCAGCAGCCCGACGTTAGGTGAAGCTTTCTTT. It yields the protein CASSPTLGEAFF.

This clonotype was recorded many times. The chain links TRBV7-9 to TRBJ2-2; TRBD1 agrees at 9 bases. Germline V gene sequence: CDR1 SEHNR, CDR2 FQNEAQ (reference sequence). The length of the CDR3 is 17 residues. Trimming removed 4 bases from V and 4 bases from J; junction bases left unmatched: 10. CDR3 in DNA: TGTGCCAGCAGCTCTTGGGACAGGGAATCTGGCACCGGGGAGCTGTTTTTT. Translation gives CASSSWDRESGTGELFF. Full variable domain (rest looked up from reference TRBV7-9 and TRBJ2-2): DTGVSQNPRHKITKRGQNVTFRCDPISEHNRLYWYRQTLGQGPEFLTYFQNEAQLEKSRLLSDRFSAERPKGSFSTLEIQRTEQGDSAMYLCASSSWDRESGTGELFFGEGSRLTVL.

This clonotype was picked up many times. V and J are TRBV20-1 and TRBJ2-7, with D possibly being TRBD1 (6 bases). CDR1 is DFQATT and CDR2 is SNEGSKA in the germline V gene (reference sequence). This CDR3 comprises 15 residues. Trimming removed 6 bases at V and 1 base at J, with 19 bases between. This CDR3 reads CSADPGTLGSYEQYF. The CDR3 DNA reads TGCAGTGCAGACCCCGGGACATTGGGGTCCTACGAGCAGTACTTC.

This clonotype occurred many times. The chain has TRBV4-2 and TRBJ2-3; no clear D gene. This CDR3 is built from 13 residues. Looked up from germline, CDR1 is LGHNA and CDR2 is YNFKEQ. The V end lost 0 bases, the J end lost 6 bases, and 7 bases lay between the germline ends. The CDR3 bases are TGTGCCAGCAGCCAAGACCTTTCTGATACGCAGTATTTT. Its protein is CASSQDLSDTQYF.

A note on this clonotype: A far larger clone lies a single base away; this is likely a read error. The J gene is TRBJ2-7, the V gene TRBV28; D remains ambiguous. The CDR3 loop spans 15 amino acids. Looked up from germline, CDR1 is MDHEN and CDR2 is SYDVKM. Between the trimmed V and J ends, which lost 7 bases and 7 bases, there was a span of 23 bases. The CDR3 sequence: CASTLSRNSPGEQYF. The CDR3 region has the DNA TGTGCCAGCACCCTGAGTCGGAACAGCCCCGGTGAGCAGTACTTC. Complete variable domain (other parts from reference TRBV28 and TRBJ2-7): DVKVTQSSRYLVKRTGEKVFLECVQDMDHENMFWYRQDPGLGLRLIYFSYDVKMKEKGDIPEGYSVSREKKERFSLILESASTNQTSMYLCASTLSRNSPGEQYFGPGTRLTVT.

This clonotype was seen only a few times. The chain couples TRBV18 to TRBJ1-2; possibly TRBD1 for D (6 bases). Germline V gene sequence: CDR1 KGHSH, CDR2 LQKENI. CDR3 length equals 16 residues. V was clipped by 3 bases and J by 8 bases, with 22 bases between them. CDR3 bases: TGTGCCAGCTCACCTCAAACAGGGATACCCCCACGCGGCTACACCTTC. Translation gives CASSPQTGIPPRGYTF.

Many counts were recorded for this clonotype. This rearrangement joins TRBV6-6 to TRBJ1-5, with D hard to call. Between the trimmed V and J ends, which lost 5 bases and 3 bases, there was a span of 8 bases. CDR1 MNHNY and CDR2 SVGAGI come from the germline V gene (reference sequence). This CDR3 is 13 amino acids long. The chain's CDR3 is CASSPGVNQPQHF. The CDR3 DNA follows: TGTGCCAGCAGTCCTGGGGTCAATCAGCCCCAGCATTTT.

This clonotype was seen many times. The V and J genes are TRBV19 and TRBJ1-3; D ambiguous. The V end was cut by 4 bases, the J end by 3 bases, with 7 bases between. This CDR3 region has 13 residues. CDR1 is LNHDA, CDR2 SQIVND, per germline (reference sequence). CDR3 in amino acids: CASSSGSGNTIYF. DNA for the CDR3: TGTGCCAGTAGTAGCGGAAGTGGAAACACCATATATTTT. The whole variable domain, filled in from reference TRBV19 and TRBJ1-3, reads DGGITQSPKYLFRKEGQNVTLSCEQNLNHDAMYWYRQDPGQGLRLIYYSQIVNDFQKGDIAEGYSVSREKKESFPLTVTSAQKNPTAFYLCASSSGSGNTIYFGEGSWLTVV.

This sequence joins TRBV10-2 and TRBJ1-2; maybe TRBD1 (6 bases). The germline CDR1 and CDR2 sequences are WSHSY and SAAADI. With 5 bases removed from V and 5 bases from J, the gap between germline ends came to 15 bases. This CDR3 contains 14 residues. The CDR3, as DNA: TGCGCCAGCAGTCCCGGGCAGGGGAGGTATGGCTACACCTTC. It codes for CASSPGQGRYGYTF.

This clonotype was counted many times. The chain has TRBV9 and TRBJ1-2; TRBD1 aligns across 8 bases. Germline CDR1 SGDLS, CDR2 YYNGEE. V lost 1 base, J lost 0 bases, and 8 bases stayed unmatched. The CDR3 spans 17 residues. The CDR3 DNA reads TGTGCCAGCAGCGTATTAGGGACAGGCGAGACTAACTATGGCTACACCTTC. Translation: CASSVLGTGETNYGYTF.

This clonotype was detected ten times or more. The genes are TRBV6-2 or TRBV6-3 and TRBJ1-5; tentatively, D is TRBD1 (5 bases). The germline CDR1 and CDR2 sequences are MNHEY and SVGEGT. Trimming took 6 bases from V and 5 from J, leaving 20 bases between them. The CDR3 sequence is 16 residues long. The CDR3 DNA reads TGTGCCAGCAGCTGGGTGGGAATCGGGGGTGATCAGCCCCAGCATTTT. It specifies CASSWVGIGGDQPQHF.

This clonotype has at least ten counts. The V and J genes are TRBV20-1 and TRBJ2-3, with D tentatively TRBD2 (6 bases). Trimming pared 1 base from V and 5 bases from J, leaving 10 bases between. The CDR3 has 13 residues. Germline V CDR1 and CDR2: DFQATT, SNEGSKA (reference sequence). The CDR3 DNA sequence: TGCAGTGCTAGAGTTGGTAGCGGAGATACGCAGTATTTT. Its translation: CSARVGSGDTQYF.

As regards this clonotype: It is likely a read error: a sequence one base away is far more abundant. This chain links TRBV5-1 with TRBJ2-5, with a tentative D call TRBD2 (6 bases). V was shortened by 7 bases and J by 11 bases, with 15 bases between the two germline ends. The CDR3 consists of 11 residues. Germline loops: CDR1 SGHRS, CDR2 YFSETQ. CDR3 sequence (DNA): TGCGCCAGCTTTGGGGGGAATGAGCAGTACTTC. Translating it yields CASFGGNEQYF. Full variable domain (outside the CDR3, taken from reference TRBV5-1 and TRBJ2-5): KAGVTQTPRYLIKTRGQQVTLSCSPISGHRSVSWYQQTPGQGLQFLFEYFSETQRNKGNFPGRFSGRQFSNSRSEMNVSTLELGDSALYLCASFGGNEQYFGPGTRLLVL.

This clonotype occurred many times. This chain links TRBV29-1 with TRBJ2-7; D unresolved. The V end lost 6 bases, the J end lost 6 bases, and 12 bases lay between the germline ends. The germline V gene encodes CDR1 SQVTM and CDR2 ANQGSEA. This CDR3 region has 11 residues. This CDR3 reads CSVASGGEQYF. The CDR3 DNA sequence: TGCAGCGTGGCTTCGGGCGGCGAGCAGTACTTC.

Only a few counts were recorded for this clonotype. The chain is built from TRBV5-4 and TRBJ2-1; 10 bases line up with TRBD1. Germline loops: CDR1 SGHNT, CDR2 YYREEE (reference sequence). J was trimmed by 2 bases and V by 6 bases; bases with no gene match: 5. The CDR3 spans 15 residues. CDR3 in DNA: TGTGCCAGCACCACCGGGACAGGGGCCTACAATGAGCAGTTCTTC. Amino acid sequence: CASTTGTGAYNEQFF.

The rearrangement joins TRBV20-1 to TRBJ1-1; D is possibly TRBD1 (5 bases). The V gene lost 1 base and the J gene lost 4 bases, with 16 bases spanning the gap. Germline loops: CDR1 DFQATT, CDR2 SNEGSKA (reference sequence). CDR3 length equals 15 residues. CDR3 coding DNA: TGCAGTGCTAGAGCCTGGGGACGCACCGGCACTGAAGCTTTCTTT. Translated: CSARAWGRTGTEAFF.

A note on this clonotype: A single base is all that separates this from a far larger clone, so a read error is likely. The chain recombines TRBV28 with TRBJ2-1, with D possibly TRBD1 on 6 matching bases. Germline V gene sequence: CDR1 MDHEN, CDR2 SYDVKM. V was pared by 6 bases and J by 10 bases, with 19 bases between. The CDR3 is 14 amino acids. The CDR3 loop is CASSSLVGAYEQFF. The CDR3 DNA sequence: TGTGCCAGCAGCAGTTTGGTGGGGGCCTACGAGCAGTTCTTC.

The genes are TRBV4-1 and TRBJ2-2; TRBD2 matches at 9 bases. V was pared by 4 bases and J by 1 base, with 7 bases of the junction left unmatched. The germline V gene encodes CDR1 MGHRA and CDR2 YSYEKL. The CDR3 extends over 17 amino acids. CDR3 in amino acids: CASSPFTSGRNTGELFF. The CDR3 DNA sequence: TGCGCCAGCAGCCCCTTCACTAGCGGGCGGAACACCGGGGAGCTGTTTTTT.

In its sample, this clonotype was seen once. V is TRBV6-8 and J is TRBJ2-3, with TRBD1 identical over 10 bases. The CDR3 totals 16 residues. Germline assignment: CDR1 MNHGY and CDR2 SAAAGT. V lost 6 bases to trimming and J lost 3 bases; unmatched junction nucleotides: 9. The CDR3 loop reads CASRGAGGQGTDTQYF. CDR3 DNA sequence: TGTGCCAGCAGAGGGGCGGGGGGACAGGGGACAGATACGCAGTATTTT.

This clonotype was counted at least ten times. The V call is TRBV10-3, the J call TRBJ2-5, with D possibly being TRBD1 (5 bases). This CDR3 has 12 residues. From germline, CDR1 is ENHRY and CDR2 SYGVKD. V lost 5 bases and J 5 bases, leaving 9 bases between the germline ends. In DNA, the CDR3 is TGTGCCATCAGTACGAAGGGGGAGACCCAGTACTTC. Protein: CAISTKGETQYF.

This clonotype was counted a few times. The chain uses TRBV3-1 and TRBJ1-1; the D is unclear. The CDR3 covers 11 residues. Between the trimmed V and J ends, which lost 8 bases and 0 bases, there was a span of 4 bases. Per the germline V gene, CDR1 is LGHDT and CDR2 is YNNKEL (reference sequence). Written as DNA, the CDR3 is TGTGCCAGCGGCTTGAACACTGAAGCTTTCTTT. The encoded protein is CASGLNTEAFF.